Sequencing of this TCR beta chain was carried out in a study of T cell responses to AZD1222 COVID-19 vaccine. General observations from the study: The donor group comprised mostly white British people and more females; the analysis possibly underestimated clonal diversity. Just a handful of AZD1222 recipients tested seropositive at baseline.

As regards this clone: Its antigen is unidentified.

Only in-frame clones appear in the TCRdb table, and some are missing; sequencing was by immunoSEQ multiplex PCR. The table lists roughly 100,000 clones, 75% to 95% of them singletons. This sample comprised peripheral blood, obtained on day 0 of AZD1222 vaccination. This receptor was taken from an adult in good health.

This CDR3 reads CASSFSVLSYNEQFF. The CDR3 bases are TGTGCCAGCAGCTTCAGCGTCCTATCCTACAATGAGCAGTTCTTC. The chain is built from TRBV5-8 and TRBJ2-1; D is ambiguous. Deletions cut 2 bases from V and 1 base from J, with 10 bases between. There are 15 residues in the CDR3. Germline CDR1 is SGHTS and CDR2 is YDEGEE.